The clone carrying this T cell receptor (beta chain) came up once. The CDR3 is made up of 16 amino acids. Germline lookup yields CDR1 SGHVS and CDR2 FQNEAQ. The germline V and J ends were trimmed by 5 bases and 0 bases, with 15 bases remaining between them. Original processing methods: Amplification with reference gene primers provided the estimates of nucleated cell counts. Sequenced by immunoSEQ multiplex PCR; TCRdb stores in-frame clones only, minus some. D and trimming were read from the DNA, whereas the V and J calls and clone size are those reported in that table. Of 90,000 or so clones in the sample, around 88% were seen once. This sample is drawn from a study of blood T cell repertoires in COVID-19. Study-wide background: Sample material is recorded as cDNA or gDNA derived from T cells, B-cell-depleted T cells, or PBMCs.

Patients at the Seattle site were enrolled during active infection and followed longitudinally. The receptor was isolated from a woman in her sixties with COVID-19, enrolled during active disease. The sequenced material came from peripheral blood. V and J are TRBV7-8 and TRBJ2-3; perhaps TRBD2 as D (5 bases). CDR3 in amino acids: CASSVREGLSTDTQYF. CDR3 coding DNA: TGTGCCAGCAGCGTCCGGGAAGGCCTAAGCACAGATACGCAGTATTTT.